The entry below describes one T cell receptor beta chain. Its antigen is currently unknown. TCRdb's table, derived via immunoSEQ multiplex PCR, lists solely in-frame clones and lacks some. Of 110,000 or so clones listed, roughly 91% were seen once; the top ten hold 7.1%. Germline CDR1 LNHDA, CDR2 SQIVND (reference sequence). There are 15 residues in the CDR3. The trim removed 1 base at V and 2 bases at J, leaving 4 bases unmatched. This entry is derived from a study of T cell responses to AZD1222 COVID-19 vaccine. Study conclusions and caveats: As reported, nearly half of all spike-specific TCRs target variant regions that are unmutated. No repertoire was sampled before or during the peak T cell response, only after it. Once two AZD1222 doses were given, Spike-specific TCR breadth and depth went up.

The chain uses TRBV19 and TRBJ2-7; 8 nucleotides match TRBD1. The receptor's source is an adult who received the AZD1222 COVID-19 vaccine. Sequenced material: peripheral blood, taken 28 days after the second AZD1222 dose. The CDR3 bases are TGTGCCAGTAGTATAGCCGGGACAGGCACCTACGAGCAGTACTTC. Translation gives CASSIAGTGTYEQYF.